The 27 T cell receptor beta chains below come from one sample, sequenced in a study of technical replicates of blood from several donors (dated by TCRdb to the late 2010s). Library construction relied on the immunoSEQ multiplex PCR assay. As stored in TCRdb, this immuneACCESS dataset retains in-frame rearrangements with V and J assigned. A fraction of the clones does not appear; measured against another copy, unresolved V genes explain less than half of the discrepancy, and the remainder lacks a known reason. Counted in this sample were more than 65,000 clones; roughly 94% of them appeared once. The ten largest clones capture roughly 0.25% of the sample. Material: T cells isolated from PBMCs. All receptors come from a human donor in good health.

V usage is TRBV6-6 and J usage is TRBJ1-2; 8 nucleotides agree with TRBD1. CDR1 is MNHNY, CDR2 SVGAGI, per germline (reference sequence). Unmatched junction bases numbered 8, after V lost 7 bases and J lost 4 bases. This CDR3 has 14 amino acids. CDR3: CASTPGQGLYGYTF. CDR3 nucleotides: TGTGCCAGCACCCCCGGACAGGGACTCTATGGCTACACCTTC.

This clone is a singleton in its sample. The chain combines TRBV5-1 with TRBJ2-7; D uncertain. The CDR3 has 14 residues. Germline CDR1 SGHRS, CDR2 YFSETQ. Trimming took off 6 bases at V and 7 bases at J, with 20 bases between the two ends. CDR3 residues: CASTLSNGAVEQYF. The DNA of the CDR3 is TGCGCCAGCACTCTGAGCAATGGCGCGGTTGAGCAGTACTTC.

This sequence joins TRBV13 and TRBJ2-5; D ambiguous. Germline loops: CDR1 PRHDT, CDR2 FYEKMQ (reference sequence). V was trimmed by 2 bases and J by 0 bases, leaving 7 bases between them. CDR3 length equals 14 residues. CDR3: CASSLSRHQETQYF. CDR3 nucleotides: TGTGCCAGCAGCTTATCCAGGCACCAAGAGACCCAGTACTTC.

V gene TRBV6-5 combines with J gene TRBJ2-1; D unresolved. The CDR3 runs 13 residues. V lost 5 bases, J lost 7 bases, and 12 bases lay in between. Germline CDR1 reads MNHEY; CDR2 reads SVGAGI. The CDR3 here is CASSPGKWNEQFF. CDR3 bases: TGTGCCAGCAGTCCAGGAAAATGGAATGAGCAGTTCTTC.

V and J are TRBV5-1 and TRBJ2-7; D ambiguous. Germline CDR1 and CDR2: SGHRS and YFSETQ. The germline V and J ends were trimmed by 1 base and 2 bases, with 16 bases remaining between them. This CDR3 is built from 16 residues. The DNA for the CDR3 is TGCGCCAGCAGCTTGCGTGTTGGCCAGGTACCCTACGAGCAGTACTTC. Its translation is CASSLRVGQVPYEQYF.

This chain links TRBV29-1 with TRBJ1-3; D is undetermined. V lost 0 bases to trimming and J lost 2 bases, with 14 bases between them. The CDR3 length is 16 residues. Per germline, CDR1 SQVTM and CDR2 ANQGSEA. As DNA, the CDR3 is TGCAGCGTTGAAGATCGCCGTCGGGGAGCTGGAAACACCATATATTTT. As protein: CSVEDRRRGAGNTIYF.

The chain couples TRBV21-1 to TRBJ2-7; the table's D call, TRBD2, has no DNA check behind it. TRBV21-1 is marked as a pseudogene. The CDR3 totals 11 residues. The CDR3 coding sequence is TGTGCCACCGAGGATTCCTACGAGCAGTACTTC. Residues: CATEDSYEQYF.

V gene TRBV5-6 combines with J gene TRBJ1-1; 7 bases map to TRBD1. CDR3 length: 14 residues. Trimming cost V 4 bases and J 6 bases; bases outside gene matches: 9. CDR1 is SGHDT, CDR2 YYEEEE, per germline. The CDR3 nucleotides are TGTGCCAGCAGCCGGGACAGCTACGTGCCTGAAGCTTTCTTT. Encoded protein: CASSRDSYVPEAFF.

The chain has TRBV28 and TRBJ2-7; D might be TRBD1 (5 bases). The CDR3 has 12 residues. The V end was cut by 6 bases, the J end by 3 bases, with 9 bases between. In germline, CDR1 is MDHEN, CDR2 SYDVKM. This CDR3 is CASSQTGYEQYF. In DNA form, the CDR3 reads TGTGCCAGCAGCCAAACAGGCTACGAGCAGTACTTC.

V is TRBV7-2 and J is TRBJ2-7, with unresolved D. Looked up from germline, CDR1 is SGHTA and CDR2 is FQGNSA. V was clipped by 1 base and J by 0 bases, with 4 bases between them. The CDR3 consists of 13 residues. The CDR3 DNA is TGTGCCAGCAGCTTAGGGCCCTCCTACGAGCAGTACTTC. Protein: CASSLGPSYEQYF.

This clone was observed once. The rearrangement links TRBV2 to TRBJ2-7, with D possibly being TRBD1 (6 bases). This CDR3 has 14 residues. Germline V gene data show CDR1 as SNHLY and CDR2 as FYNNEI. V was pared by 4 bases and J by 2 bases, with 12 bases between. The CDR3 DNA sequence: TGTGCCAGCAGTGGACAGGCCGACACCTACGAGCAGTACTTC. Protein product: CASSGQADTYEQYF.

Only a few counts were recorded for this clone. V and J are TRBV5-1 and TRBJ2-7; a weak D match, TRBD2 (5 bases). The CDR3 length is 15 residues. Germline V gene sequence: CDR1 SGHRS, CDR2 YFSETQ. Deletions cut 0 bases from V and 3 bases from J, with 13 bases between. CDR3 in DNA: TGCGCCAGCAGCTTGGCGGCGGAGGCTCGCTACGAGCAGTACTTC. This translates into CASSLAAEARYEQYF.

This clone has more than one count but fewer than ten. This sequence joins TRBV18 and TRBJ1-6; 8 positions match TRBD1. This CDR3 region has 16 residues. V was pared by 6 bases and J by 7 bases, with 11 bases of the junction left unmatched. Germline CDR1 is KGHSH and CDR2 is LQKENI. The CDR3 DNA is TGTGCCAGCTCTACCGGACAGGGAGTTTGGAATTCACCCCTCCACTTT. Its translation is CASSTGQGVWNSPLHF.

The V and J genes are TRBV4-2 and TRBJ1-2, with 7 bases matching TRBD1. From germline, CDR1 is LGHNA and CDR2 YNFKEQ. V gave up 0 bases and J gave up 4 bases; unmatched junction bases: 5. This CDR3 is 15 amino acids long. In DNA, the CDR3 is TGTGCCAGCAGCCAAGATTGGGACAGTTCCTATGGCTACACCTTC. Translated, it gives CASSQDWDSSYGYTF.

The CDR3 sequence is CASSAIGSGGGGYTF. CDR3 in DNA: TGTGCCAGCAGCGCGATAGGGTCAGGGGGCGGCGGCTACACCTTC. The V and J genes are TRBV9 and TRBJ1-2; TRBD1 agrees at 8 bases. The CDR3 is made up of 15 amino acids. CDR1 and CDR2 from the germline V gene are SGDLS and YYNGEE. V lost 3 bases to trimming and J lost 8 bases; unmatched junction nucleotides: 12.

The chain combines TRBV29-1 with TRBJ1-1, with D uncertain. Between the trimmed V and J ends, which lost 7 bases and 0 bases, there was a span of 21 bases. The CDR3 totals 16 residues. Looked up from germline, CDR1 is SQVTM and CDR2 is ANQGSEA. The CDR3 spells CSGRGQAHKMNTEAFF. DNA of the CDR3: TGCAGCGGTCGCGGGCAGGCCCACAAGATGAACACTGAAGCTTTCTTT. Together with reference TRBV29-1 and TRBJ1-1, the CDR3 gives the full variable domain: SAVISQKPSRDICQRGTSLTIQCQVDSQVTMMFWYRQQPGQSLTLIATANQGSEATYESGFVIDKFPISRPNLTFSTLTVSNMSPEDSSIYLCSGRGQAHKMNTEAFFGQGTRLTVV.

The chain links TRBV4-1 to TRBJ2-7; D might be TRBD1 (5 bases). The CDR3 runs 15 residues. Between the trimmed V and J ends, which lost 3 bases and 2 bases, there was a span of 14 bases. CDR1 and CDR2 from the germline V gene are MGHRA and YSYEKL. CDR3 amino acids: CASSQQGPETYEQYF. The CDR3 DNA sequence: TGCGCCAGCAGCCAGCAGGGTCCCGAGACCTACGAGCAGTACTTC.

V and J are TRBV10-1 and TRBJ1-1; D not resolved. This CDR3 is 12 amino acids long. Germline loops: CDR1 WNHNN, CDR2 SYGVQD (reference sequence). Trimming pared 2 bases from V and 4 bases from J, leaving 5 bases between. The chain's CDR3 is CASSEHFTEAFF. CDR3 DNA sequence: TGCGCCAGCAGTGAGCATTTCACTGAAGCTTTCTTT.

CDR3 DNA: TGTGCCAGCAGCTTAGGCGTACTGGCCTACGAGCAGTACTTC. It yields the protein CASSLGVLAYEQYF. This chain links TRBV7-2 with TRBJ2-7, with D uncertain. From germline, CDR1 is SGHTA and CDR2 FQGNSA. The CDR3 runs to 14 residues. Trimming removed 1 base from V and 2 bases from J, with 9 bases in between.

The chain has TRBV2 and TRBJ1-1; no firm D call. Trimming took 4 bases from V and 5 from J, leaving 17 bases between them. This CDR3 is built from 15 residues. From germline, CDR1 is SNHLY and CDR2 FYNNEI. CDR3 DNA: TGTGCCAGCAGTGCGACAACCTGGGAGGAGACTGAAGCTTTCTTT. Its translation is CASSATTWEETEAFF. Drawing the rest from reference TRBV2 and TRBJ1-1, the complete variable domain is EPEVTQTPSHQVTQMGQEVILRCVPISNHLYFYWYRQILGQKVEFLVSFYNNEISEKSEIFDDQFSVERPDGSNFTLKIRSTKLEDSAMYFCASSATTWEETEAFFGQGTRLTVV.

The rearrangement uses TRBV10-2 and TRBJ2-5; D not certain. The CDR3 covers 14 residues. Trimming took 4 bases from V and 4 from J, leaving 13 bases between them. The germline V gene has CDR1 WSHSY and CDR2 SAAADI. The CDR3 DNA sequence: TGCGCCAGCAGTGCTTATCCTCTATCAGAGACCCAGTACTTC. It translates to CASSAYPLSETQYF.

The chain links TRBV4-1 to TRBJ2-3, with 7 bases identical to TRBD2. The CDR3 loop spans 15 amino acids. V was clipped by 4 bases and J by 2 bases; unmatched bases: 6. The germline V gene encodes CDR1 MGHRA and CDR2 YSYEKL. The CDR3 DNA follows: TGCGCCAGCAGCCTCTCTAGCGGATCCACAGATACGCAGTATTTT. Residues: CASSLSSGSTDTQYF.

The rearrangement links TRBV29-1 to TRBJ2-6; D uncertain. The germline gives CDR1 SQVTM, CDR2 ANQGSEA. V lost 4 bases and J lost 0, with 10 bases in between. The CDR3 is 15 residues long. The CDR3 coding sequence is TGCAGCGTTGCGGTCGGTCACTCTGGGGCCAACGTCCTGACTTTC. Its translation: CSVAVGHSGANVLTF.

The CDR3 region has the DNA TGTGCCAGCAGTTCTCCGGGCAGGGTAGCTTTCTTT. Translated, it gives CASSSPGRVAFF. This chain uses TRBV9 with TRBJ1-1; D may be TRBD1 (5 bases). Germline V CDR1 and CDR2: SGDLS, YYNGEE. V was pared by 5 bases and J by 10 bases, with 15 bases between. The CDR3 is 12 amino acids.

The chain uses TRBV28 and TRBJ1-4; D not certain. The germline CDR1 and CDR2 sequences are MDHEN and SYDVKM. V shed 6 bases and J shed 3 bases, with 11 bases lying between them. The CDR3 is 14 amino acids. This CDR3 reads CASSLLISNEKLFF. In DNA, the CDR3 is TGTGCCAGCAGCCTACTAATTTCTAATGAAAAACTGTTTTTT.

The chain links TRBV7-6 to TRBJ2-1; TRBD2 might be the D (6 bases). The CDR3 extends over 13 amino acids. The germline CDR1 and CDR2 sequences are SGHVS and FNYEAQ. The ends were cut back, 1 base at V and 9 bases at J, with 10 bases in the middle. The CDR3 coding sequence is TGTGCCAGCAGCTTAGACCCCGGGGGTGAGCAGTTCTTC. It codes for CASSLDPGGEQFF.

In regard to this clone: A junction end diverges from the germline sequence, so it may reflect a read error. The CDR3 spells CASSEVAGGPLF. In nucleotides, the CDR3 is TGCGCCAGCAGTGAAGTGGCGGGAGGTCCCCTCTTC. The chain carries TRBV10-2 and TRBJ2-1; 8 nucleotides line up with TRBD2. The length of the CDR3 is 12 residues. Germline CDR1 reads WSHSY; CDR2 reads SAAADI.